Each of the 14 T cell receptor beta chains below was sequenced from the same sample in a study of post-analysis software for immune sequencing data. Study-level points and caveats: Comparison of patients with controls showed five TRBV segments more frequent in patients, TRBV5-6, TRBV5-1 and TRBV20-1 among them.

No antigen has been assigned to these receptors. cDNA libraries of TCR beta carried unique molecular identifiers. MiXCR was run by TCRdb on the PCR reads, yielding one entry per CDR3 protein. The sample shows 750,000 to 950,000 distinct CDR3 sequences, 53% of them seen only once. The sample taken for sequencing was blood. Source of these receptors: a girl under 18 with multiple sclerosis.

The chain links TRBV5-6 to TRBJ2-6; D not resolved. This CDR3 has 15 amino acids. The germline CDR1 and CDR2 sequences are SGHDT and YYEEEE. With 6 bases removed from V and 0 bases from J, the gap between germline ends came to 10 bases. In nucleotides, the CDR3 is TGTGCCAGCACGATAGGGCCCTCTGGGGCCAACGTCCTGACTTTC. Residues: CASTIGPSGANVLTF.

The chain is built from TRBV3-1 and TRBJ2-4; weak D call: TRBD2 (5 bases). The germline CDR1 and CDR2 sequences are LGHDT and YNNKEL (reference sequence). V lost 3 bases and J lost 13, with 13 bases in between. This CDR3 is built from 12 residues. CDR3 coding DNA: TGTGCCAGCAGCCAGGGGAACGGGGAGCAGTACTTC. Amino acids: CASSQGNGEQYF.

This clonotype was detected only a few times. This rearrangement joins TRBV3-1 to TRBJ2-5; no reliable D call. The DNA end is more similar to TRBJ2-7, so the J call may be wrong. The length of the CDR3 is 13 residues. CDR1 and CDR2 from the germline V gene are LGHDT and YNNKEL (reference sequence). Here the CDR3 reads CASTPRYRDEQYF. CDR3 nucleotide sequence: TGTGCCAGCACCCCAAGATATCGGGACGAGCAGTACTTC.

On this clonotype itself: The junction departs from the called germline gene at one end, perhaps through a read error. The CDR3 sequence: CASRTGGNERFF. The CDR3 DNA sequence: TGTGCCAGCCGAACGGGAGGCAATGAGCGGTTCTTC. V and J are TRBV2 and TRBJ2-1; 7 bases are shared with TRBD2. The CDR3 sequence is 12 residues long. Per germline, CDR1 SNHLY and CDR2 FYNNEI. Based on the CDR3 plus reference TRBV2 and TRBJ2-1, the full variable domain is EPEVTQTPSHQVTQMGQEVILRCVPISNHLYFYWYRQILGQKVEFLVSFYNNEISEKSEIFDDQFSVERPDGSNFTLKIRSTKLEDSAMYFCASRTGGNERFFGPGTRLTVL.

This clonotype appeared a few times. The genes are TRBV7-3 and TRBJ2-7; D possibly corresponds to TRBD2 (6 bases). The CDR3 has 15 residues. V shed 0 bases and J shed 2 bases, with 11 bases lying between them. CDR1 SGHTA and CDR2 FQGTGA come from the germline V gene. CDR3 DNA sequence: TGTGCCAGCAGCTTAACGGGGAGGTCCCCCTACGAGCAGTACTTC. Translating gives CASSLTGRSPYEQYF.

The chain recombines TRBV20-1 with TRBJ1-2; possibly TRBD1 for D (6 bases). Germline V gene sequence: CDR1 DFQATT, CDR2 SNEGSKA (reference sequence). The CDR3 extends over 13 amino acids. Trimming left V 4 bases short and J 7 bases short, with 16 bases between. The CDR3 loop reads CSAKLPGAGGYTF. DNA of the CDR3: TGCAGTGCTAAGCTCCCGGGGGCAGGTGGCTACACCTTC.

The gene calls are TRBV6-5 and TRBJ1-2; TRBD1 matches at 7 bases. J gave up 7 bases and V 0 bases, and 14 bases lay outside the gene matches. The CDR3 is 17 amino acids. Germline V gene lookup returns CDR1 MNHEY and CDR2 SVGAGI. The CDR3, as DNA: TGTGCCAGCAGTTACTCGAAGGGGTACGGACAGGCCGGTGGCTACACCTTC. Translating gives CASSYSKGYGQAGGYTF.

The chain employs TRBV7-3 and TRBJ2-1; D gene ambiguous. CDR1 SGHTA and CDR2 FQGTGA come from the germline V gene. The CDR3 extends over 12 amino acids. Between the trimmed V and J ends, which lost 3 bases and 10 bases, there was a span of 10 bases. The CDR3 region is CASSFQMREQFF. The CDR3 coding sequence is TGTGCCAGCAGCTTCCAGATGAGAGAGCAGTTCTTC.

The chain has TRBV3-1 and TRBJ1-2, with TRBD1 identical over 8 bases. There are 16 residues in the CDR3. CDR1 is LGHDT, CDR2 YNNKEL, per germline (reference sequence). V lost 0 bases, J lost 8 bases, and 11 bases stayed unmatched. The CDR3 region has the DNA TGTGCCAGCAGCCAAGATCGGCGGACAGGGAATCGAGGCTACACCTTC. This translates into CASSQDRRTGNRGYTF.

The rearrangement joins TRBV25-1 to TRBJ2-5; D is ambiguous. The CDR3 has 15 residues. CDR1 MGHDK and CDR2 SYGVNS come from the germline V gene. V shed 1 base and J shed 1 base, with 10 bases lying between them. This CDR3 reads CASSESELFQETQYF. The CDR3 DNA is TGTGCCAGCAGTGAATCCGAACTGTTCCAAGAGACCCAGTACTTC. Full variable domain (missing parts from reference TRBV25-1 and TRBJ2-5): EADIYQTPRYLVIGTGKKITLECSQTMGHDKMYWYQQDPGMELHLIHYSYGVNSTEKGDLSSESTVSRIRTEHFPLTLESARPSHTSQYLCASSESELFQETQYFGPGTRLLVL.

This clonotype has a handful of counts. V usage is TRBV20-1 and J usage is TRBJ2-1; 11 bases match TRBD2. The CDR3 runs to 15 residues. V shed 3 bases, J shed 4 bases, and the junction held 5 bases outside the gene matches. Germline CDR1 is DFQATT and CDR2 is SNEGSKA (reference sequence). CDR3 protein: CSASSGGASYNEQFF. For the CDR3, the DNA is TGCAGTGCTAGTAGCGGGGGGGCTTCGTACAATGAGCAGTTCTTC.

This clonotype is a singleton in its sample. This chain connects TRBV6-5 to TRBJ1-2; possibly TRBD1 for D (6 bases). V lost 2 bases to trimming and J lost 2 bases, with 12 bases between them. From germline, CDR1 is MNHEY and CDR2 SVGAGI. This CDR3 region has 15 residues. The CDR3: CASSYVAGANYGYTF. Written as DNA, the CDR3 is TGTGCCAGCAGTTACGTCGCAGGGGCAAACTATGGCTACACCTTC.

This sequence joins TRBV20-1 and TRBJ2-1; D possibly corresponds to TRBD1 (5 bases). The CDR3 has 11 amino acids. Germline V gives CDR1 DFQATT, CDR2 SNEGSKA (reference sequence). Trimming removed 3 bases from V and 10 bases from J, with 10 bases in between. The CDR3 DNA reads TGCAGTGCTAGTAGACAGACCGAGCAGTTCTTC. Residues: CSASRQTEQFF.

This clonotype has more than one count but fewer than ten. The J gene is TRBJ2-1, the V gene TRBV7-9, with a possible D match to TRBD1 (6 bases). TRBJ2-7 explains the end of the DNA better; the J call may be wrong. Germline V CDR1 and CDR2: SEHNR, FQNEAQ (reference sequence). The CDR3 has 13 amino acids. The CDR3 coding sequence is TGTGCCAGCAGCTTAGCACAGGGCAACGAGCAGTACTTC. This translates into CASSLAQGNEQYF.